This T cell receptor beta chain came from a study of CD8+ T cells in alopecia areata. On the study more broadly: Severity scoring for treated patients was based on the percentage of affected scalp area.

Treatment given: oral pan-JAK inhibitor, 5-10 mg twice daily. The V end was cut by 4 bases, the J end by 5 bases, with 25 bases between. The length of the CDR3 is 18 residues. Sequencing relied on a cDNA template that was reverse transcribed from extracted RNA. Repertoires were generated with immunoSEQ multiplex PCR, while TCRdb's copy carries only in-frame clones and drops some. Of 150,000 to 200,000 clones listed, 50% to 75% are singletons. The sequence was collected from a human donor with alopecia areata. The source was CD4+ T cells sorted from blood, collected between weeks 55 and 65, from a patient treated with tofacitinib. The V gene is TRBV23-1, the J gene TRBJ2-3; no clear D gene. TRBV23-1 is marked as an open reading frame, function uncertain. The CDR3 nucleotides are TGCGCCAGCAGTCCTTTGCTGGTCGAGATTACGCTAAGAGATACGCAGTATTTT. Translated: CASSPLLVEITLRDTQYF.